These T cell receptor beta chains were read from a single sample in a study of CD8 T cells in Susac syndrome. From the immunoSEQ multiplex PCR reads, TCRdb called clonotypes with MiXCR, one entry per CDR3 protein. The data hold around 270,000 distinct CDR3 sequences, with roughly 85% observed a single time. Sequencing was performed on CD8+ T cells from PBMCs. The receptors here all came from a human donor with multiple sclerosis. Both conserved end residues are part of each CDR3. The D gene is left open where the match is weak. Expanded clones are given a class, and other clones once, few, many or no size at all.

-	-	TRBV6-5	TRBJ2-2	TGTGCCAGCAGTTCCGACACCGGGGGCACCGGGGAGCTGTTTTTT	CASSSDTGGTGELFF
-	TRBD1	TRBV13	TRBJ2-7	TGTGCCAGCGGGCCGGGACAGAGCTACGAGCAGTACTTC	CASGPGQSYEQYF
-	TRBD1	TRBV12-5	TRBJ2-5	TGTGCTAGTGGTCCCGGGACAGGGGGCCAAGAGACCCAGTACTTC	CASGPGTGGQETQYF
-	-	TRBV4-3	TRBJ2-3	TGCGCCAGCAGCCAAGATCAAGGGAATACGCAGTATTTT	CASSQDQGNTQYF
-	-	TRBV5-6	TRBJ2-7	TGTGCCAGCAGCTGGGGGGACAGCCCCTACGAGCAGTACTTC	CASSWGDSPYEQYF
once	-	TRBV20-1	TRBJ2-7	TGCAGTGCCTGGACTGATCCCTACGAGCAGTACTTC	CSAWTDPYEQYF
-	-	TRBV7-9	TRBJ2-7	TGTGCCAGCAGCCACATCGACGGAAGCTCCTACGAGCAGTACTTC	CASSHIDGSSYEQYF
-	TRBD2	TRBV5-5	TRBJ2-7	TGTGCCAGCAGGGTAGGGCTAGCGGAATCCTACGAGCAGTACTTC	CASRVGLAESYEQYF
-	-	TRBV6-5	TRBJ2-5	TGTGCCAGCAGTTACTCTCTACAGGGATGGGTAAAGACCCAGTACTTC	CASSYSLQGWVKTQYF
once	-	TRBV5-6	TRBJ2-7	TGTGCCAGCAGCCCAGAGGATACACCGGAATACGAGCAGTACTTC	CASSPEDTPEYEQYF
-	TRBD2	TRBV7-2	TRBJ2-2	TGTGCCAGCAGCTTAAGCCTAGCGGTGGAGGGCGGGGAGCTGTTTTTT	CASSLSLAVEGGELFF
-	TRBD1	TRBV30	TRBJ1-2	TGTGCCTGGAGCCTGGTAGGGGGCAACTATGGCTACACCTTC	CAWSLVGGNYGYTF
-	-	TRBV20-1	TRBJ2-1	TGCAGTGCTCCCGCTGGGGACGAAGATGAGCAGTTCTTC	CSAPAGDEDEQFF
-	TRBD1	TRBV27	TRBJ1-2	TGTGCCAGCAGTTTCCTGGACAGGTTAGGCGGCTACACCTTC	CASSFLDRLGGYTF
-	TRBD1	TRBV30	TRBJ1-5	TGTGCCTGGGGACAGGGGCAGCCCCAGCATTTT	CAWGQGQPQHF
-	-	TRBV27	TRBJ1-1	TGTGCCAGCAGGATCGAGGGGGGCCTCACTGAAGCTTTCTTT	CASRIEGGLTEAFF
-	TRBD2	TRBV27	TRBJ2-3	TGTGCCAGCAGTCCGGGGACTAGCGGGAGGGCGCATACGCAGTATTTT	CASSPGTSGRAHTQYF
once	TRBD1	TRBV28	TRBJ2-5	TGTGCCAGCACCGCCGGGACAGGGTTACCCCAAGAGACCCAGTACTTC	CASTAGTGLPQETQYF
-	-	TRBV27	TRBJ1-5	TGTGCCAGCAGCCACGGACAGTTTAATCAGCCCCAGCATTTT	CASSHGQFNQPQHF
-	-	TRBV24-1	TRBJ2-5	TGTGCCACCAGTGATTTCCCACCTCAGCGCGTTTCTTCCGGGCATCCACGGGAGACCCAGTACTTC	CATSDFPPQRVSSGHPRETQYF
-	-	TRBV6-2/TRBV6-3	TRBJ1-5	TGTGCCAGCAGTTATTGGGGAAGTCAGCCCCAGCATTTT	CASSYWGSQPQHF
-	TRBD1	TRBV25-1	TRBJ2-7	TGTGCCAGCGGGACAGGGAATATCTACGAGCAGTACTTC	CASGTGNIYEQYF
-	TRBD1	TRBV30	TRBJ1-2	TGTGCCTGGAGCGACTTGGGACAGGGGTTGGATGGCTACACCTTC	CAWSDLGQGLDGYTF
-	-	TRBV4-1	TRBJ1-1	TGCGCCAGCAGCCAAGGCGGGGCGGCTTTCTTT	CASSQGGAAFF
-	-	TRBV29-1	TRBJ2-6	TGCAGCGTTGAAGACACATACGGGTTCTCTGGGGCCAACGTCCTGACTTTC	CSVEDTYGFSGANVLTF
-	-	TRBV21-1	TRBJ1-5	TGTGCCAGCAGCAAAAAGTTAATCGGCAGGGAAGGGTTTTTAAGGGAGCCCCAGCATTTT	CASSKKLIGREGFLREPQHF
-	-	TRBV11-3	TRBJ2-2	TGTGCCAGCAGCCCTCGGACCCCTCAGGGCACCGGGGAGCTGTTTTTT	CASSPRTPQGTGELFF
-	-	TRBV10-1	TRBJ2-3	TGCGCCAGCAGTGAGCAGACGGAGAGCACAGATACGCAGTATTTT	CASSEQTESTDTQYF
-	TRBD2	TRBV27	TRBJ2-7	TGTGCCAGGACTAGCGGGAGATCCGAGCAGTACTTC	CARTSGRSEQYF
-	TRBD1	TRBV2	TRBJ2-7	TGTGCCAGCAGTACCGGGACAGGCCTCTACGAGCAGTACTTC	CASSTGTGLYEQYF
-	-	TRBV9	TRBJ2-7	TGTGCCAGCAGCCAAGGGGCAGGGACTCCCTACGAGCAGTACTTC	CASSQGAGTPYEQYF
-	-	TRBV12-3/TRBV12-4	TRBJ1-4	TGTGCCAGCAGTTTCGGGAGTCCGCGAGAAAAACTGTTTTTT	CASSFGSPREKLFF
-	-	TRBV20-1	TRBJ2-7	TGCAGTGCTGACCCAGAGCAGGCACGCTCCTACGAGCAGTACTTC	CSADPEQARSYEQYF
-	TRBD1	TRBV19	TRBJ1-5	TGTGCCAGTAGACCTCCGGGACAGGGGTATGTGAAGCCCCAGCATTTT	CASRPPGQGYVKPQHF
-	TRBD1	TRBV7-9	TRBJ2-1	TGTGCCAGCAGCCCACAGGGGATGGGCTCCTACAATGAGCAGTTCTTC	CASSPQGMGSYNEQFF
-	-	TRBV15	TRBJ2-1	TGTGCCACCAGGGCCTATATGAATGAGCAGTTCTTC	CATRAYMNEQFF
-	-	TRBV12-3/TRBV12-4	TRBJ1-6	TGTGCCAGCAGCCCAGCGCCCCATAATTCACCCCTCCACTTT	CASSPAPHNSPLHF
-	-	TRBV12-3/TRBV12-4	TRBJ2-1	TGTGCCACTACGTTTAAGCGGCGCTCCTACAATGAGCAGTTCTTC	CATTFKRRSYNEQFF
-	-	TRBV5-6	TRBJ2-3	TGTGCCAGCAGCTTGGGGGCTCTCGTATGTACGCAGTATTTT	CASSLGALVCTQYF
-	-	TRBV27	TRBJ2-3	TGTGCCAGCAGTTTAGAGGGCCTTAGGAGTACGCAGTATTTT	CASSLEGLRSTQYF
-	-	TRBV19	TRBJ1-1	TGTGCCAGTAGTATAGGATCGAGGGGGAGCACTGAAGCTTTCTTT	CASSIGSRGSTEAFF
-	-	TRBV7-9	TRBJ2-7	TGTGCCAGCAGCTCGAATTCGCGGACCAGGGACTACGAGCAGTACTTC	CASSSNSRTRDYEQYF
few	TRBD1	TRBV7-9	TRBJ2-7	TGTGCCAGCAGCTTGCGGGACAGGGGCTACGAGCAGTACTTC	CASSLRDRGYEQYF
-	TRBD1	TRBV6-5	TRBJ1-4	TGTGCCAGCAGTTACTCAAGCACAGGGGTATTGAGTGAAAAACTGTTTTTT	CASSYSSTGVLSEKLFF
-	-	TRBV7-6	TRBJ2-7	TGTGCCAGCAGCTTAGGGTCGCAGGGACCCTACGAGCAGTACTTC	CASSLGSQGPYEQYF
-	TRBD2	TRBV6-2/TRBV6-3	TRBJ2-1	TGTGCCAGCAGTTCTCTAGCGGGACCCTACAATGAGCAGTTCTTC	CASSSLAGPYNEQFF
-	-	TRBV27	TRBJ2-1	TGTGCCATCCCCGGTGGACAGACCTACAATGAGCAGTTCTTC	CAIPGGQTYNEQFF
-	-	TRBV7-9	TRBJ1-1	TGTGCCAGCAGCTTGATAGACCTCATGAACACTGAAGCTTTCTTT	CASSLIDLMNTEAFF
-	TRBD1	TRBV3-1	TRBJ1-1	TGTGCCAGCAGCCAGTCCATCACAGGGGTAATGAACACTGAAGCTTTCTTT	CASSQSITGVMNTEAFF
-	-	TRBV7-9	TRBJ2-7	TGTGCCAGCAGCCCCAAAATCTCCTACGAGCAGTACTTC	CASSPKISYEQYF
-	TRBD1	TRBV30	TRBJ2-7	TGTGCCTGGAGTGTTAGTTCAGGGGGCGAGCAGTACTTC	CAWSVSSGGEQYF
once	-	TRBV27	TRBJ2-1	TGTGCCAGCAGTTCCGCAAATAGACGATATGAGCAGTTCTTC	CASSSANRRYEQFF
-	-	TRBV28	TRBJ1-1	TGTGCCAGCAGTTTAAGTGGCCAGGTCACTGAAGCTTTCTTT	CASSLSGQVTEAFF
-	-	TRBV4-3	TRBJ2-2	TGCGCCAGCAGCCAAGGTCCCCCCGGGGAGCTGTTTTTT	CASSQGPPGELFF
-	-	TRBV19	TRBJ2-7	TGTGCCAGTAGTACAGGGCCCGTCTCCTACGAGCAGTACTTC	CASSTGPVSYEQYF